The 14 T cell receptor beta chains reported below all come from one sample, sequenced in a study of ipilimumab plus nivolumab after autologous stem cell transplantation (dated by TCRdb to about 2021). Libraries were prepared through the immunoSEQ multiplex PCR assay. TCRdb took over this immuneACCESS table, retaining in-frame rearrangements with V and J assigned. Such tables are incomplete; in checked studies, under half of the missing clones stem from an unresolved V gene, and the remainder is unexplained. The sample table contains 8,000 to 11,000 clones; only one count was recorded for approximately 80% of them. 8.2% of the sample goes to the ten largest clones. Sample: PBMCs, taken in a trial of ipilimumab plus nivolumab as post-transplant consolidation. Receptors originate from a male donor with diffuse large B-cell lymphoma.

The J gene is TRBJ1-1, the V gene TRBV4-2; D is uncertain. V gave up 3 bases and J gave up 0 bases, with 5 bases separating them. CDR1 and CDR2 (germline): LGHNA, YNFKEQ. CDR3 size: 13 residues. This CDR3 is CASSQVMNTEAFF. In DNA form, the CDR3 reads TGTGCCAGCAGCCAGGTTATGAACACTGAAGCTTTCTTT.

This chain joins TRBV11-1 and TRBJ2-3, with D possibly TRBD2 on 6 matching bases. Trimming took off 0 bases at V and 0 bases at J, with 10 bases between the two ends. In germline, CDR1 is SGHAT, CDR2 FQDESV (reference sequence). The CDR3 has 16 amino acids. The CDR3 DNA is TGTGCCAGCAGCTTAGCGGGACTGAGTAGCACAGATACGCAGTATTTT. Amino acids: CASSLAGLSSTDTQYF.

As DNA, the CDR3 is TGCGCCAGCAGCTTGGGTAGCGGGGGTGCGGGGGAGCAGTTCTTC. This codes for CASSLGSGGAGEQFF. The chain joins TRBV5-1 to TRBJ2-1, with 9 bases that match TRBD2. V shed 0 bases, J shed 10 bases, and the junction held 8 bases outside the gene matches. The CDR3 totals 15 residues. Germline V lookup: CDR1 SGHRS, CDR2 YFSETQ.

The CDR3 reads CASSEDNYGYTF. The DNA of the CDR3 is TGCGCCAGCAGTGAGGACAACTATGGCTACACCTTC. The rearrangement uses TRBV10-2 and TRBJ1-2; D gene unclear. The V gene lost 2 bases and the J gene lost 2 bases, with 3 bases spanning the gap. The CDR3 extends over 12 amino acids. Germline CDR1 is WSHSY and CDR2 is SAAADI.

V usage is TRBV6-6 and J usage is TRBJ1-6; 7 bases match TRBD1. The germline V gene has CDR1 MNHNY and CDR2 SVGAGI (reference sequence). The CDR3 loop spans 15 amino acids. Trimming took 6 bases from V and 4 from J; bases not matched to a gene: 6. CDR3 sequence: CASRPRDRYNSPLHF. DNA for the CDR3: TGTGCCAGCAGACCCCGGGACAGATATAATTCACCCCTCCACTTT.

The chain has TRBV5-6 and TRBJ2-7, with 10 bases lining up with TRBD1. CDR3 length: 14 residues. CDR1 and CDR2 from the germline V gene are SGHDT and YYEEEE. Trimming at V came to 3 bases and at J to 4 bases, leaving 4 bases not matched to a gene. The CDR3 protein is CASSWGQGLYEQYF. CDR3 in DNA: TGTGCCAGCAGCTGGGGACAGGGGTTATACGAGCAGTACTTC.

This rearrangement joins TRBV7-9 to TRBJ2-3, with TRBD1 identical over 8 bases. V was clipped by 3 bases and J by 6 bases; unmatched bases: 8. The CDR3 contains 15 residues. Germline loops: CDR1 SEHNR, CDR2 FQNEAQ (reference sequence). This CDR3 reads CASSLGQGAVDTQYF. For the CDR3, the DNA is TGTGCCAGCAGCTTGGGGCAGGGGGCGGTGGATACGCAGTATTTT.

This chain uses TRBV10-3 with TRBJ2-1; TRBD1 matches 9 bases. The germline V gene has CDR1 ENHRY and CDR2 SYGVKD. V lost 4 bases and J lost 4; bases outside the gene matches: 5. The CDR3 covers 15 residues. DNA for the CDR3: TGTGCCATCAGTGCGGGACAGGGCTCGTACAATGAGCAGTTCTTC. Its protein product is CAISAGQGSYNEQFF.

There are a few counts of this clone. The chain couples TRBV18 to TRBJ2-5; D not certain. Trimming shortened V by 2 bases and J by 3 bases, and 4 bases separated the two germline ends. The CDR3 is 12 residues long. CDR1 KGHSH and CDR2 LQKENI come from the germline V gene. The DNA for the CDR3 is TGTGCCAGCTCACCAGCCGAAGAGACCCAGTACTTC. Protein product: CASSPAEETQYF.

This chain joins TRBV4-3 and TRBJ2-1; 7 positions match TRBD2. The germline V gene has CDR1 LGHNA and CDR2 YSLEER. With 1 base clipped from V and 8 bases from J, the junction kept 8 bases outside the gene matches. The CDR3 loop spans 15 amino acids. The CDR3 nucleotides read TGCGCCAGCAGCCAAGCGGCGGGGGAGAATTATGAGCAGTTCTTC. Residues: CASSQAAGENYEQFF.

The chain recombines TRBV7-3 with TRBJ2-2; D remains ambiguous. V dropped 1 base and J dropped 6 bases, with 9 bases sitting between them. This CDR3 has 14 residues. Germline-derived CDR1 and CDR2 are SGHTA and FQGTGA. CDR3 in amino acids: CASSLMFSSGELFF. CDR3 sequence (DNA): TGTGCCAGCAGCTTAATGTTCTCTTCCGGGGAGCTGTTTTTT.

This clone showed up just once. This sequence joins TRBV10-3 and TRBJ2-7; TRBD2 aligns across 14 bases. CDR1 and CDR2 from the germline V gene are ENHRY and SYGVKD. The CDR3 runs 18 residues. V gave up 4 bases and J gave up 4 bases; unmatched junction bases: 12. In DNA form, the CDR3 reads TGTGCCATCAGTGTAGGACTAGCGGGGGGCCCGCTGATTTACGAGCAGTACTTC. Residues: CAISVGLAGGPLIYEQYF.

The chain combines TRBV6-7 with TRBJ1-5; 8 bases match TRBD1. TRBV6-7 has ORF status, its function being uncertain. The CDR3 is 19 amino acids. Trimming at V came to 0 bases and at J to 6 bases, leaving 16 bases not matched to a gene. The CDR3 nucleotides are TGTGCCAGCAGTTACTCGAGAAAATTCCGACAGGGGTTAGGTCAGCCCCAGCATTTT. It encodes CASSYSRKFRQGLGQPQHF.

The chain has TRBV7-2 and TRBJ2-3; perhaps TRBD2 as D (6 bases). In germline, CDR1 is SGHTA, CDR2 FQGNSA. This CDR3 has 13 amino acids. Trimming left V 5 bases short and J 2 bases short, with 8 bases between. CDR3 bases: TGTGCCAGCAGCGGGGGGTCCACAGATACGCAGTATTTT. Amino acids: CASSGGSTDTQYF.